Listed here is a single T cell receptor (beta chain). The antigen this receptor binds is unknown. No much larger clonotype is one base removed from it; base qualities were not supplied. The immunoSEQ Assay was used to sequence TCRbeta CDR3 regions. After extraction, genomic DNA underwent amplification by bias-controlled multiplex PCR, followed by high-throughput sequencing. Per the source publication's procedure: To quantify the absolute abundance of every unique TCRbeta CDR3 region, sequences were collapsed and filtered. T cell fraction was estimated by normalizing TCRbeta template counts to usable DNA, with usable DNA measured through amplification of reference genes found in all nucleated cells. Repertoire TCRs were annotated as SARS-CoV-2-specific by exact matching of V gene, CDR3 amino acid sequence and J gene to a known reactive TCR set. MIRA supplied the reference SARS-CoV-2 TCR set, which was filtered for enrichment in COVID-19-positive ImmuneCODE repertoires so that public or cross-reactive TCRs were removed. Based on the MIRA antigens, annotated TCRs were further analysed at the level of specific ORF or position within ORF. Breadth was defined as annotated unique rearrangements over total unique productive rearrangements; depth was the summed frequency of those rearrangements. Two-sided Wilcoxon rank-sum tests were used to compare TCR breadth between groups. TCRdb took this table from immuneACCESS and kept in-frame rearrangements with V and J called. Such tables lack part of the clones; where checked against another copy, unresolved V genes explain under half of the gap, and the rest is unexplained. Clonal size and the V and J genes are those of that table, whereas D and trimming came from the DNA. The sample yields 300,000 to 350,000 clones; roughly 91% were counted once. Together, the top ten hold 5% of the sample.

This record comes from a study of Ad26.COV2.S vaccination and SARS-CoV-2 variants (dated by TCRdb to 2020 to 2023). For the wider study: Vaccine-arm donors were drawn from COV1001, a multicentre, randomized, double-blind, placebo-controlled phase I-IIa trial of Ad26.COV2.S in healthy adults. Ad26.COV2.S was administered intramuscularly at a dose of 5x10^10 or 1x10^11 viral particles, either as one shot or as two shots given 56 days apart. TCRbeta repertoire sequencing was used to assess the specificity and breadth of SARS-CoV-2-reactive T cell receptors after Ad26.COV2.S vaccination. The TCR-sequenced set comprised approximately 30 samples: approximately 20 Ad26.COV2.S vaccine recipients, 5 placebo recipients and 8 SARS-CoV-2 convalescent individuals. Participants in the trial were split at random into five groups of five each, receiving low-dose or high-dose Ad26.COV2.S once or twice, or else placebo on both occasions. Throughout the experiments and outcome assessment, investigators stayed blinded to trial group allocation.

The label giving this sample's treatment or condition can be read as: around 19 received Ad26.COV2.S at low or high dose, single or two shots; several received placebo; per-sample allocation not given. Repertoires of vaccine and placebo recipients were sequenced from samples taken on day 63 after the first injection. Between 29 July and 7 August 2020, Cohort 1b enrolled 20 to 30 adults aged 18-55 years at one site in Boston, USA. Ad26.COV2.S was a replication-incompetent adenovirus type 26 vector that expressed a prefusion-stabilized SARS-CoV-2 spike protein derived from the original Wuhan strain. Study-level results and caveats: Vaccine and placebo recipients had comparable non-spike TCR breadth, which fits with the vaccine containing only spike. According to the authors, total T cell responses may have been underestimated by the TCR breadth and depth analyses. After vaccination, spike-specific CD8+ and CD4+ T cell responses were reported to show substantial breadth. Compared with placebo recipients, Ad26.COV2.S recipients showed higher spike-specific TCR breadth (P = 0.0014). The study lacked the statistical power to compare responses across vaccine doses or regimens.

The sequence was obtained from a person aged 18-65 years who received the Ad26.COV2.S COVID-19 vaccine or a placebo. The sequenced sample was peripheral blood, obtained in a trial of Ad26.COV2.S vaccine versus placebo.

The CDR3 here reads CASSSPGSGTLYEQYF. The DNA is as follows: TGTGCCAGCAGCTCCCCGGGTAGCGGGACCCTTTACGAGCAGTACTTC. The receptor chain draws on TRBV7-9 and TRBJ2-7; 8 junctional bases match TRBD2. V and J are trimmed by 4 bases and 4 bases, and the gene matches miss 12 bases of the junction. The CDR3 measures 16 amino acids from cysteine to phenylalanine. The sequence is cut down to CDR3 DNA, 48 bases in frame from base 1. The germline V gene (reference sequence) specifies SEHNR as CDR1 and FQNEAQ as CDR2.